The T cell receptor (beta chain) described here comes from a study of OX40 agonist ivuxolimab in advanced cancers. Study as a whole: Ivuxolimab, an agonistic anti-OX40 (CD134) antibody, was given to patients. Every 2 weeks, patients got intravenous ivuxolimab at one of six dose levels (0.01-10 mg/kg).

Germline V gene data show CDR1 as SGHAT and CDR2 as FQNNGV. The CDR3 covers 15 residues. Trimming cost V 4 bases and J 5 bases; bases outside gene matches: 9. Study-wide points: In the expanded peripheral T cells, antigen specificity was never determined.

Sequencing was performed with immunoSEQ multiplex PCR; in TCRdb, only in-frame clones are kept and a portion is missing. There are 70,000 or so clones in the sample; approximately 90% occur only once, and 2% lies in the top ten. On this clone: Its cognate antigen is unknown.

The clonotype originates from an adult with an advanced solid tumor such as melanoma, head and neck, liver or kidney cancer. Specimen: CD4+ or CD8+ T cells sorted from blood, collected in a trial of the OX40 agonist ivuxolimab. The chain carries TRBV11-2 and TRBJ2-3; 7 nucleotides match TRBD1. CDR3: CASSSGQVWGDTQYF. CDR3 bases: TGTGCCAGCAGCTCTGGACAGGTTTGGGGAGATACGCAGTATTTT.